Here is one TCR beta chain with its context. Antigen unknown. This specimen belongs to a study of PD-1 blockade in classical Hodgkin lymphoma. Study conclusions and caveats: The study found that TCR diversity rose significantly by C4D1 in CD4+ but not CD8+ cells.

Time point meaning: cycle 4 day 1 (C4D1), after more than five weeks of nivolumab. Every patient had relapsed following autologous stem cell transplantation, and cohorts differed in brentuximab vedotin exposure. Data came from immunoSEQ multiplex PCR; TCRdb stores just in-frame clones and leaves some out. In the table there are 7,000 or so clones, roughly three quarters of which are singletons. The CDR3 spans 16 residues. Trimming removed 1 base from V and 0 bases from J, with 13 bases in between. Germline CDR1 and CDR2: SGHRS and YFSETQ. The sequence was collected from a human donor with classical Hodgkin lymphoma. The sequencing used peripheral blood mononuclear cells (PBMCs), collected before the fourth cycle of nivolumab. The chain uses TRBV5-1 and TRBJ1-1; possible D gene TRBD1, 6 bases. The CDR3 DNA reads TGCGCCAGCAGCTTGAATGACAGGCGTGTGAACACTGAAGCTTTCTTT. Encoded protein: CASSLNDRRVNTEAFF.